One sample yielded the 20 T cell receptor beta chains listed below, sequenced in a study of T cell repertoires in cytomegalovirus infection. TCRdb re-derived calls from the reads in MiXCR, one entry per CDR3 protein. The data show approximately 400,000 distinct CDR3 sequences, approximately 33% seen once. Sequenced input: PBMCs. All receptors come from a human donor in good health (CMV status not recorded). Some clones in this sample may be carry-over from other donors' samples.

V is TRBV3-1 and J is TRBJ1-2; maybe TRBD1 (5 bases). CDR1 is LGHDT and CDR2 is YNNKEL in the germline V gene (reference sequence). CDR3 length equals 13 residues. V gave up 4 bases and J gave up 6 bases, with 12 bases separating them. The CDR3 spells CASSPGTVHGYTF. DNA for the CDR3: TGTGCCAGCAGCCCAGGGACTGTCCATGGCTACACCTTC.

This clonotype was observed a handful of times. This chain joins TRBV6-6 and TRBJ1-1; D may be TRBD1 (5 bases). CDR1 is MNHNY, CDR2 SVGAGI, per germline (reference sequence). This CDR3 contains 16 residues. The V end lost 1 base, the J end lost 8 bases, and 20 bases lay between the germline ends. The CDR3 coding sequence is TGTGCCAGCAGTTACTGGGGGGGACCGAATTCTTTAGAAGCTTTCTTT. Translating it yields CASSYWGGPNSLEAFF.

CDR3: CASRRTGVGGELFF. The CDR3 bases are TGTGCCAGCAGGCGTACAGGGGTGGGCGGGGAGCTGTTTTTT. The chain combines TRBV27 with TRBJ2-2; 7 nucleotides align to TRBD1. With 6 bases clipped from V and 7 bases from J, the junction kept 8 bases outside the gene matches. Germline CDR1 and CDR2: MNHEY and SMNVEV (reference sequence). This CDR3 has 14 amino acids.

This clonotype appeared many times. The CDR3 DNA sequence: TGCGCCAGCAGTGAAAGGAGGAACTATGGCTACACCTTC. It codes for CASSERRNYGYTF. The genes are TRBV10-1 and TRBJ1-2; D remains unclear. Germline V gives CDR1 WNHNN, CDR2 SYGVQD (reference sequence). This CDR3 comprises 13 residues. The V end lost 3 bases, the J end lost 2 bases, and 7 bases lay between the germline ends.

This chain connects TRBV2 to TRBJ2-1, with no clear D. The CDR3 consists of 17 residues. V lost 2 bases, J lost 2 bases, and 16 bases lay in between. Germline V CDR1 and CDR2: SNHLY, FYNNEI. CDR3 sequence reads: CASSESSPQWTYNEQFF. The CDR3, as DNA: TGTGCCAGCAGTGAAAGCTCCCCCCAGTGGACCTACAATGAGCAGTTCTTC.

This clonotype was counted only a few times. The chain employs TRBV25-1 and TRBJ1-2; D is unclear. CDR3 size: 12 residues. V lost 3 bases to trimming and J lost 4 bases, with 6 bases between them. Germline assignment: CDR1 MGHDK and CDR2 SYGVNS. CDR3 nucleotide sequence: TGTGCCAGCAGTGACCTCCTCTATGGCTACACCTTC. Translation: CASSDLLYGYTF.

This clonotype was found a few times. The V call is TRBV2, the J call TRBJ1-5; D gene ambiguous. This CDR3 region has 13 residues. Trimming removed 5 bases at V and 6 bases at J, with 11 bases between. Germline CDR1 and CDR2: SNHLY and FYNNEI. The CDR3 sequence is CASSFNAPQPQHF. Here the CDR3 DNA reads TGTGCCAGCAGTTTCAATGCTCCTCAGCCCCAGCATTTT. The full variable domain, completed using reference TRBV2 and TRBJ1-5, is EPEVTQTPSHQVTQMGQEVILRCVPISNHLYFYWYRQILGQKVEFLVSFYNNEISEKSEIFDDQFSVERPDGSNFTLKIRSTKLEDSAMYFCASSFNAPQPQHFGDGTRLSIL.

This clonotype was counted only a few times. This chain connects TRBV19 to TRBJ1-5, with TRBD1 matching 7 bases. Germline V lookup: CDR1 LNHDA, CDR2 SQIVND (reference sequence). J lost 4 bases, V lost 8 bases, and 2 bases had no gene match. The CDR3 loop spans 12 amino acids. CDR3 nucleotides: TGTGCCAGTGGACAGGTAAATCAGCCCCAGCATTTT. It encodes CASGQVNQPQHF.

The chain recombines TRBV12-3 or TRBV12-4 with TRBJ2-1; 7 bases agree with TRBD2. This CDR3 is 14 amino acids long. V lost 6 bases to trimming and J lost 8 bases; unmatched junction nucleotides: 10. The CDR3 nucleotides are TGTGCCAGCAGCCTCATGGGGGGGGGGGATGAGCAGTTCTTC. Protein: CASSLMGGGDEQFF.

This clonotype was picked up a small number of times. The chain links TRBV19 to TRBJ1-1; 9 nucleotides match TRBD1. CDR3 length: 15 amino acids. The germline V gene encodes CDR1 LNHDA and CDR2 SQIVND (reference sequence). With 5 bases clipped from V and 5 bases from J, the junction kept 9 bases outside the gene matches. In DNA form, the CDR3 reads TGTGCCAGTAGTCAACAGGGGGCCACGCGGACTGAAGCTTTCTTT. Its translation: CASSQQGATRTEAFF.

The V and J genes are TRBV7-6 and TRBJ2-7; D perhaps matches TRBD2 (6 bases). This CDR3 is 14 amino acids long. Germline V gene sequence: CDR1 SGHVS, CDR2 FNYEAQ. The V and J ends lost 1 base and 6 bases respectively, with 13 bases between them. The CDR3: CASSLVGEAGEQYF. As DNA, the CDR3 is TGTGCCAGCAGCTTAGTAGGGGAAGCGGGCGAGCAGTACTTC.

For this clonotype: Its ends do not fully match the called genes, so a read error is possible. The V gene is TRBV6-2 or TRBV6-3, the J gene TRBJ2-5; 8 bases are a match to TRBD1. The CDR3 sequence is 14 residues long. CDR1 is MNHEY, CDR2 SVGEGT, per germline. The CDR3 sequence is CASTYRGVQETQYF. The CDR3 DNA reads as TGTGCCAGCACTTACAGGGGGGTCCAAGAGACCCAGTACTTC.

The chain uses TRBV19 and TRBJ2-3; no definite D call. Trimming cost V 3 bases and J 6 bases, with 7 bases left between them. The CDR3 runs to 12 residues. The germline V gene has CDR1 LNHDA and CDR2 SQIVND (reference sequence). The CDR3 protein is CASSMLRDTQYF. The CDR3 bases are TGTGCCAGTAGTATGCTCCGGGATACGCAGTATTTT.

This clonotype was recorded a few times. The rearrangement links TRBV19 to TRBJ1-5, with D possibly TRBD1 on 6 matching bases. Trimming removed 4 bases from V and 4 bases from J, with 14 bases in between. The CDR3 runs to 15 residues. Germline CDR1 and CDR2: LNHDA and SQIVND (reference sequence). CDR3 coding DNA: TGTGCCAGTAGTAACATCAACAGGGAGAATCAGCCCCAGCATTTT. It codes for CASSNINRENQPQHF.

This clonotype was seen a single time. One junction end does not reproduce the germline sequence, and a read error may be involved. This chain uses TRBV7-9 with TRBJ2-3; TRBD2 agrees at 13 bases. This CDR3 contains 17 residues. Germline V gene data show CDR1 as SEHNR and CDR2 as FQNEAQ (reference sequence). Here the CDR3 DNA reads TGTGCCAGCAGTTATTGGGGACTAGCGGGGTTCACAGAGACGCAGTATTTT. Its protein is CASSYWGLAGFTETQYF.

This clonotype was detected many times. The chain uses TRBV7-9 and TRBJ2-3; the match to TRBD1 covers 11 bases. The germline V gene encodes CDR1 SEHNR and CDR2 FQNEAQ (reference sequence). There are 15 residues in the CDR3. J gave up 5 bases and V 3 bases, and 4 bases lay outside the gene matches. The CDR3 sequence: CASSLDRGPGDTQYF. The CDR3 nucleotides read TGTGCCAGCAGCTTGGACAGGGGGCCTGGAGATACGCAGTATTTT.

The genes are TRBV20-1 and TRBJ2-7; 7 positions match TRBD2. This CDR3 is built from 16 residues. J lost 6 bases, V lost 0 bases, and 14 bases had no gene match. The V gene's germline CDR1 is DFQATT and CDR2 SNEGSKA (reference sequence). The DNA for the CDR3 is TGCAGTGCTAGAGATACATCGGGCGGGGGAGCTTCCGAGCAGTACTTC. This translates into CSARDTSGGGASEQYF.

This clonotype was recorded at least ten times. The chain combines TRBV7-2 with TRBJ1-3; a weak D match, TRBD1 (5 bases). Germline V gives CDR1 SGHTA, CDR2 FQGNSA. The ends were cut back, 5 bases at V and 0 bases at J, with 11 bases in the middle. CDR3 length: 15 residues. The CDR3 DNA reads as TGTGCCAGCAGCCCCGATGGGGGCTCTGGAAACACCATATATTTT. Translating it yields CASSPDGGSGNTIYF.

This clonotype was observed a handful of times. The gene calls are TRBV29-1 and TRBJ2-7; no clear D. CDR3 length: 12 residues. V dropped 0 bases and J dropped 3 bases, with 6 bases sitting between them. Germline-derived CDR1 and CDR2 are SQVTM and ANQGSEA. The CDR3: CSVEDVSYEQYF. The CDR3 coding sequence is TGCAGCGTTGAAGATGTCAGCTACGAGCAGTACTTC.

This clonotype was seen a handful of times. This chain uses TRBV12-3 or TRBV12-4 with TRBJ2-3; 12 bases map to TRBD1. The CDR3 has 16 residues. After removal of 3 bases from V and 5 bases from J, the junction contained 6 bases not matched to a gene. The CDR3 sequence is CASSFSGTGGKDTQYF. The DNA of the CDR3 is TGTGCCAGCAGTTTCTCCGGGACAGGGGGCAAAGATACGCAGTATTTT.